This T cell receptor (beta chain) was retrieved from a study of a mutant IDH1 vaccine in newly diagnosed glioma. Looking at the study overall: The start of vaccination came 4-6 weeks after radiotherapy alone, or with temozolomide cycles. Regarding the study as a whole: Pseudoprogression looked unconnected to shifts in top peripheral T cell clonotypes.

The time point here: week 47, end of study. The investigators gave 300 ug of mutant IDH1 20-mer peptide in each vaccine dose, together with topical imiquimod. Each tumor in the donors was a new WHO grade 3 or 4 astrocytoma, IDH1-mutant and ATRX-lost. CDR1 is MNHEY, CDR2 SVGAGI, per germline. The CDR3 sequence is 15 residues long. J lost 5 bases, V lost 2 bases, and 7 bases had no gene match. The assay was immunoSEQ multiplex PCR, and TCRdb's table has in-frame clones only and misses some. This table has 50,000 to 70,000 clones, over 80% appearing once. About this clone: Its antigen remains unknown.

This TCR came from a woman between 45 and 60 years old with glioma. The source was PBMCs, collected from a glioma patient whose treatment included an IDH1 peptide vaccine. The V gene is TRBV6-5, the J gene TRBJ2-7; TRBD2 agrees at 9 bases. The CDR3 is CASSYSLAGGDEQYF. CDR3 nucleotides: TGTGCCAGCAGTTACAGCCTGGCGGGGGGGGACGAGCAGTACTTC.